The 6 T cell receptor beta chains presented below share a single source sample, sequenced in a study of beta chain features in type 1 diabetes. Study-wide points: Among all four CD4+ subsets, Type 1 diabetes patients had TCRB CDR3s that were moderately but significantly shorter.

Antigens of these TCRs are unknown. Expressed TCRB transcripts were sequenced after all isolated RNA was converted to cDNA. Method: immunoSEQ multiplex PCR; TCRdb's copy keeps in-frame clones and lacks some. The data show 250,000 to 350,000 clones, over 12% seen once. Source material: naive CD4+ T cells from blood. These TCRs come from a young man with type 1 diabetes.

This clone was observed a few times. This chain joins TRBV11-2 and TRBJ2-1, with a weak D call TRBD2 (5 bases). The CDR3 sequence is 12 residues long. V dropped 5 bases and J dropped 15 bases, with 17 bases sitting between them. Germline CDR1 reads SGHAT; CDR2 reads FQNNGV. Written as DNA, the CDR3 is TGTGCCAGCAGCCCGATTTTTAGCGATCCGTTCTTC. This translates into CASSPIFSDPFF.

Only one count was recorded for this clone. V is TRBV6-5 and J is TRBJ2-2, with 10 bases fitting TRBD2. V lost 2 bases and J lost 3; bases outside the gene matches: 3. The CDR3 spans 16 residues. Looked up from germline, CDR1 is MNHEY and CDR2 is SVGAGI. The CDR3 loop is CASSYRLAGDTGELFF. CDR3 in DNA: TGTGCCAGCAGTTACCGGCTAGCGGGAGACACCGGGGAGCTGTTTTTT.

This chain joins TRBV19 and TRBJ2-1; weak D call: TRBD2 (6 bases). Germline-derived CDR1 and CDR2 are LNHDA and SQIVND (reference sequence). The CDR3 totals 13 residues. Trimming removed 5 bases from V and 9 bases from J, with 14 bases in between. CDR3 loop: CASSSRGSREQFF. For the CDR3, the DNA is TGTGCCAGTAGTTCTCGGGGGTCCCGTGAGCAGTTCTTC.

This clone was detected a few times. V is TRBV5-6 and J is TRBJ2-1; a weak D match, TRBD2 (6 bases). This CDR3 region has 16 residues. The germline V gene encodes CDR1 SGHDT and CDR2 YYEEEE. V was clipped by 0 bases and J by 10 bases, with 20 bases between them. The CDR3 DNA reads TGTGCCAGCAGCTTGGCCTGGAGACTAGTGATTCCGGAGCAGTTCTTC. Amino acid sequence: CASSLAWRLVIPEQFF.

J is TRBJ2-3 and V is TRBV13; 8 bases align to TRBD2. This CDR3 region has 15 residues. Germline CDR1 reads PRHDT; CDR2 reads FYEKMQ (reference sequence). Losses at the gene ends were 5 bases for V and 1 base for J; bases not matched to a gene: 5. For the CDR3, the DNA is TGTGCCAGCAGCGACCCAGCGGGGGGCACAGATACGCAGTATTTT. Translated: CASSDPAGGTDTQYF. The variable domain in full, with the rest retrieved from reference TRBV13 and TRBJ2-3, is AAGVIQSPRHLIKEKRETATLKCYPIPRHDTVYWYQQGPGQDPQFLISFYEKMQSDKGSIPDRFSAQQFSDYHSELNMSSLELGDSALYFCASSDPAGGTDTQYFGPGTRLTVL.

This clone was seen a handful of times. This chain links TRBV21-1 with TRBJ2-1; the table's D call, TRBD2, has no DNA check behind it. TRBV21-1 is tagged as a pseudogene. The CDR3 loop spans 13 amino acids. This CDR3 reads CASSKWRKPEQFF. The CDR3 DNA reads as TGTGCCAGCAGCAAATGGAGAAAGCCAGAGCAGTTCTTC.